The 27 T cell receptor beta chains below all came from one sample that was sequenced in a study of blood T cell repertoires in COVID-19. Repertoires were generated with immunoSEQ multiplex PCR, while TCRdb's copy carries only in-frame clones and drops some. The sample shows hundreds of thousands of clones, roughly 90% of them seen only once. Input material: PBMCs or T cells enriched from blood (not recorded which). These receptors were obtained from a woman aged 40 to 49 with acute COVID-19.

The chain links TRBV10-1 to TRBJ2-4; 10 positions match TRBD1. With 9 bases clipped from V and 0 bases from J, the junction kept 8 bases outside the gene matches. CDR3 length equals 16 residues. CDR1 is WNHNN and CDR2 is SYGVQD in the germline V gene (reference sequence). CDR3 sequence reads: CARRTGGKLAKNIQYF. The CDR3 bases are TGCGCCAGGCGGACAGGGGGAAAATTAGCCAAAAACATTCAGTACTTC.

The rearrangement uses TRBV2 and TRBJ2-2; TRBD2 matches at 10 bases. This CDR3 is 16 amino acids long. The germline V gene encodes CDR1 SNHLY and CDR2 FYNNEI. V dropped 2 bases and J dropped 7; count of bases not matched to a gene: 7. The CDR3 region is CASSEKRGGRNGELFF. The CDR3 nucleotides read TGTGCCAGCAGTGAAAAGCGGGGGGGCCGGAACGGGGAGCTGTTTTTT. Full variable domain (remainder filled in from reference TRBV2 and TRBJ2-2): EPEVTQTPSHQVTQMGQEVILRCVPISNHLYFYWYRQILGQKVEFLVSFYNNEISEKSEIFDDQFSVERPDGSNFTLKIRSTKLEDSAMYFCASSEKRGGRNGELFFGEGSRLTVL.

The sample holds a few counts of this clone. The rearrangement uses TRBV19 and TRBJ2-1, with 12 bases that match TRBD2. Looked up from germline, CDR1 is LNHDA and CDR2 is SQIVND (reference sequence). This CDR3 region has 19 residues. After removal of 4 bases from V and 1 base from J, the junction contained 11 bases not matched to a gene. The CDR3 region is CASSRSSGGAEVSYNEQFF. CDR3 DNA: TGTGCCAGTAGTAGGTCTAGCGGGGGGGCCGAGGTATCCTACAATGAGCAGTTCTTC.

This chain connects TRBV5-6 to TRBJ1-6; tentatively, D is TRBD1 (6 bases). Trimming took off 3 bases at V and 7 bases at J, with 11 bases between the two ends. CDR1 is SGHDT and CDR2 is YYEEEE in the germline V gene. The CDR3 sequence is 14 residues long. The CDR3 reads CASSSGQPNSPLHF. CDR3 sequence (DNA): TGTGCCAGCAGCTCAGGACAGCCAAATTCACCCCTCCACTTT.

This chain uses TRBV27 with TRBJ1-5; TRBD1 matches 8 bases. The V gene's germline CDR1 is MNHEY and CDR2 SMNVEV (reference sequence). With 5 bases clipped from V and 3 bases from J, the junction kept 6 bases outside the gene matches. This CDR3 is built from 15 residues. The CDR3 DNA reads TGTGCCAGCAGTCCGGACAGGGTGGACAATCAGCCCCAGCATTTT. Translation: CASSPDRVDNQPQHF.

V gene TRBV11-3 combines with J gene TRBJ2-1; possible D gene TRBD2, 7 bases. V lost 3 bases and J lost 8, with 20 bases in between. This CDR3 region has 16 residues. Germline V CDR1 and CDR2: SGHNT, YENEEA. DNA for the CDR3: TGTGCCAGCAGCTTGCAGGTTCTGGGGGGGGCCGATGAGCAGTTCTTC. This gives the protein CASSLQVLGGADEQFF.

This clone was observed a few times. The CDR3 reads CASSLAAGPEGYTF. CDR3 sequence (DNA): TGTGCCAGCAGCTTAGCAGCTGGGCCGGAAGGCTACACCTTC. The chain has TRBV7-9 and TRBJ1-2, with no clear D. Trimming pared 0 bases from V and 8 bases from J, leaving 13 bases between. Germline CDR1 reads SEHNR; CDR2 reads FQNEAQ (reference sequence). This CDR3 has 14 residues.

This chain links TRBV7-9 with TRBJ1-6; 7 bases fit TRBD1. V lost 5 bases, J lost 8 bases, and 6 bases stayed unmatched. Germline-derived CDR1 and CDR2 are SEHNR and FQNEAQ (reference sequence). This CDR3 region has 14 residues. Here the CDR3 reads CASSTGQVDSPLHF. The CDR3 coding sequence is TGTGCCAGCAGCACCGGACAGGTTGATTCACCCCTCCACTTT. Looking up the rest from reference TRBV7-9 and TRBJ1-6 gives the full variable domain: DTGVSQNPRHKITKRGQNVTFRCDPISEHNRLYWYRQTLGQGPEFLTYFQNEAQLEKSRLLSDRFSAERPKGSFSTLEIQRTEQGDSAMYLCASSTGQVDSPLHFGNGTRLTVT.

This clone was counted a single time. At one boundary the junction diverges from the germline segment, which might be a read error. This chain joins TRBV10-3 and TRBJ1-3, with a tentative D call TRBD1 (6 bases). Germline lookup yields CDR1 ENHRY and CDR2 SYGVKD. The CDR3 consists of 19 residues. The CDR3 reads CAVSESRQGGEFSGNTIYF. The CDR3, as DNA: TGTGCCGTCAGTGAGTCGCGCCAAGGGGGGGAATTCTCTGGAAACACCATATATTTT.

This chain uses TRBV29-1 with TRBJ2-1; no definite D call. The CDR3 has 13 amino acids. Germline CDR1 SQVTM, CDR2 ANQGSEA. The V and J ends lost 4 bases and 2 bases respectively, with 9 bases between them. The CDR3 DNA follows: TGCAGCGTTGTTGGTCTAGCCTACAATGAGCAGTTCTTC. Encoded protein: CSVVGLAYNEQFF.

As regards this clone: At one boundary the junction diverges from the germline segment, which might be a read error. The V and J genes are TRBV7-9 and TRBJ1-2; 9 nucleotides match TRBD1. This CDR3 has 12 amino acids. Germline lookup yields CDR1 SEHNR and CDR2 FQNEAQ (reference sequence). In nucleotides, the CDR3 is TGTGCCAGCAGCCCCGGACAGGGGATGCCCCTCTTC. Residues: CASSPGQGMPLF.

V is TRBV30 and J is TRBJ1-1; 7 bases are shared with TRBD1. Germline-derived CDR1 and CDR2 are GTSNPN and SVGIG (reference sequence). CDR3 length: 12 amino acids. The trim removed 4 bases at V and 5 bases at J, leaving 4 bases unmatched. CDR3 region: CAWTQGWTEAFF. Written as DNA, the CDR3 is TGTGCCTGGACACAGGGGTGGACTGAAGCTTTCTTT. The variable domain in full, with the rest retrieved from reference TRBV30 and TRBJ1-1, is SQTIHQWPATLVQPVGSPLSLECTVEGTSNPNLYWYRQAAGRGLQLLFYSVGIGQISSEVPQNLSASRPQDRQFILSSKKLLLSDSGFYLCAWTQGWTEAFFGQGTRLTVV.

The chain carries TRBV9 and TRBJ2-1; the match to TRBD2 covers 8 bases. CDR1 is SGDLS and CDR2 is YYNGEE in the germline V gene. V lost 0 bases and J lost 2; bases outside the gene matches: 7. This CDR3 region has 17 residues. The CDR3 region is CASSVGAGGQTYNEQFF. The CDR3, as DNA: TGTGCCAGCAGCGTAGGGGCGGGGGGCCAAACCTACAATGAGCAGTTCTTC.

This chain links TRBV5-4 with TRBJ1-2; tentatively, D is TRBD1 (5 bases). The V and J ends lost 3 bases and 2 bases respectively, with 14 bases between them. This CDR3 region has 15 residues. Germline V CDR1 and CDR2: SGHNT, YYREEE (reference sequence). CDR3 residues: CASSSYRMKNYGYTF. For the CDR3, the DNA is TGTGCCAGCAGCTCCTACAGGATGAAAAACTATGGCTACACCTTC.

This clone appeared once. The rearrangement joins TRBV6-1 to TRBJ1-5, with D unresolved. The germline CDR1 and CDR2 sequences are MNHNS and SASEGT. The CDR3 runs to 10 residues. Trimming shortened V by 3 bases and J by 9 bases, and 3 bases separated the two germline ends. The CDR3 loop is CASSDGPQHF. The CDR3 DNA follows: TGTGCCAGCAGTGACGGGCCCCAGCATTTT.

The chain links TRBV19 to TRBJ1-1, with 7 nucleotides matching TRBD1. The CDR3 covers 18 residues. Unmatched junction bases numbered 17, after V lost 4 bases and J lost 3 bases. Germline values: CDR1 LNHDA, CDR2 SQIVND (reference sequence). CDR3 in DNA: TGTGCCAGTAGTACCGCTAGGGCAGGGGGAAGACGTGACACTGAAGCTTTCTTT. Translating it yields CASSTARAGGRRDTEAFF.

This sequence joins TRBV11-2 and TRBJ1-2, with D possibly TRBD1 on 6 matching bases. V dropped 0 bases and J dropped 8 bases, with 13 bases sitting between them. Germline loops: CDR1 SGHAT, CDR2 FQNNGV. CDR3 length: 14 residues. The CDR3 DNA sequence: TGTGCCAGCAGCTTAGATCAGGGGAATTTAGGCTACACCTTC. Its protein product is CASSLDQGNLGYTF.

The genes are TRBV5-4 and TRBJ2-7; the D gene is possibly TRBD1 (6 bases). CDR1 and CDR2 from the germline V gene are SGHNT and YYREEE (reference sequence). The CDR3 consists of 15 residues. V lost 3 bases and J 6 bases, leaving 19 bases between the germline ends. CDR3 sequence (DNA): TGTGCCAGCAGCTCGGATCGGACAGAGAAGCGCGAGCAGTACTTC. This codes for CASSSDRTEKREQYF. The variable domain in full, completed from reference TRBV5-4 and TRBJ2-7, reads ETGVTQSPTHLIKTRGQQVTLRCSSQSGHNTVSWYQQALGQGPQFIFQYYREEENGRGNFPPRFSGLQFPNYSSELNVNALELDDSALYLCASSSDRTEKREQYFGPGTRLTVT.

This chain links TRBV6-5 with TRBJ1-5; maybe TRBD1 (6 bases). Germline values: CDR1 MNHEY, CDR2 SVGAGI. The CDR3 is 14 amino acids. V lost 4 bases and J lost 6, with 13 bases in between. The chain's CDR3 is CASSLAGVAQPQHF. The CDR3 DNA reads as TGTGCCAGCAGTTTGGCAGGGGTGGCTCAGCCCCAGCATTTT.

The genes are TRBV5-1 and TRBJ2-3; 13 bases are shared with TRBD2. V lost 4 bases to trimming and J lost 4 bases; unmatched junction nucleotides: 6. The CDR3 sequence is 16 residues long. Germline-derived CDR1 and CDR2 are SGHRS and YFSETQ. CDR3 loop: CASSTGLAGVSDTQYF. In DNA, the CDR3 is TGCGCCAGCAGCACCGGACTAGCGGGGGTATCAGATACGCAGTATTTT.

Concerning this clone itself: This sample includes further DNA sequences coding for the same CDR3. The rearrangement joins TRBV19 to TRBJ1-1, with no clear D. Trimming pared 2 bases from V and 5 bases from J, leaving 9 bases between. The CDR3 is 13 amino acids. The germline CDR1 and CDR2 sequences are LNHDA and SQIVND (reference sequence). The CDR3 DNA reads TGTGCCAGTAGTATAACCGGAGGAACTGAAGCTTTCTTT. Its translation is CASSITGGTEAFF.

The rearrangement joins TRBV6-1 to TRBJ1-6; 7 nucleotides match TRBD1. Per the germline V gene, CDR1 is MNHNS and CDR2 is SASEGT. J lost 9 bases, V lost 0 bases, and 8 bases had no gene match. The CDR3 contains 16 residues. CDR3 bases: TGTGCCAGCAGTGAAGCGGAGGGGGCAGGGAGTTCACCCCTCCACTTT. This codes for CASSEAEGAGSSPLHF.

CDR3 residues: CASSLDLGALYEQYF. DNA of the CDR3: TGTGCCAGCAGCTTAGATCTGGGGGCGCTCTACGAGCAGTACTTC. The chain uses TRBV11-2 and TRBJ2-7, with D perhaps TRBD1 (6 bases). The V and J ends lost 0 bases and 3 bases respectively, with 12 bases between them. CDR3 length: 15 residues. Per germline, CDR1 SGHAT and CDR2 FQNNGV.

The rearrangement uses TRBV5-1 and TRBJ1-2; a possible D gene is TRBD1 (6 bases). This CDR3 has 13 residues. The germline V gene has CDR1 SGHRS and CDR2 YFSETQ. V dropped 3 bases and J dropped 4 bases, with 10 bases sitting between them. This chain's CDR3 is CASSSQGSYGYTF. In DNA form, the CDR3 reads TGCGCCAGCAGCTCACAGGGATCCTATGGCTACACCTTC.

CDR3 nucleotide sequence: TGTGCCTGGAAGACGACAGGGATTTGGGGTAATTCACCCCTCCACTTT. Translated, it gives CAWKTTGIWGNSPLHF. This chain joins TRBV30 and TRBJ1-6; 7 positions match TRBD1. The trim removed 4 bases at V and 6 bases at J, leaving 12 bases unmatched. The CDR3 runs 16 residues. Germline values: CDR1 GTSNPN, CDR2 SVGIG (reference sequence).

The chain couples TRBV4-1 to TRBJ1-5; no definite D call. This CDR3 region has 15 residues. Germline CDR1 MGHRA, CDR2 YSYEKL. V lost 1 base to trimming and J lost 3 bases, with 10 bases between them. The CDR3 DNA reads TGCGCCAGCAGCCAAGTGTCGAGTCTCAATCAGCCCCAGCATTTT. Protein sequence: CASSQVSSLNQPQHF.

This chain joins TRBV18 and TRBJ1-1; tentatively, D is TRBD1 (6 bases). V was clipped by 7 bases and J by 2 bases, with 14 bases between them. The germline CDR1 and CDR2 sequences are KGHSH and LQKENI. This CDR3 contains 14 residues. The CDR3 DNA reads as TGTGCCAGCTTTCTTCGGACAGCAAACACTGAAGCTTTCTTT. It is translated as CASFLRTANTEAFF.